A single sample is the source of the 10 T cell receptor beta chains below, sequenced in a study of cytomegalovirus exposure and HLA in healthy donors. A multiplex PCR was run with 60 Vbeta primers and 13 Jbeta primers. Method: immunoSEQ multiplex PCR; TCRdb's copy keeps in-frame clones and lacks some. In the table there are under 90,000 clones, about 71% of which are singletons. Sequencing used PBMCs. Receptors were obtained from a woman aged 35 to 49 in good health and CMV-seronegative.

The rearrangement uses TRBV5-1 and TRBJ2-6; 8 bases are shared with TRBD1. Per germline, CDR1 SGHRS and CDR2 YFSETQ. The CDR3 runs 18 residues. The V segment lost 4 bases and the J segment 0 bases; nucleotides outside the gene matches: 9. The CDR3 DNA sequence: TGCGCCAGCAGCCCATACAGGGGGAGAGACTCTGGGGCCAACGTCCTGACTTTC. Protein sequence: CASSPYRGRDSGANVLTF.

This chain links TRBV14 with TRBJ2-1; D unclear. The germline V and J ends were trimmed by 1 base and 5 bases, with 6 bases remaining between them. The CDR3 is 13 amino acids. Germline-derived CDR1 and CDR2 are SGHDN and FVKESK. The CDR3 spells CASSQVIDNEQFF. The CDR3 DNA follows: TGTGCCAGCAGCCAAGTAATAGACAATGAGCAGTTCTTC. The full variable domain, rest sourced from reference TRBV14 and TRBJ2-1, is EAGVTQFPSHSVIEKGQTVTLRCDPISGHDNLYWYRRVMGKEIKFLLHFVKESKQDESGMPNNRFLAERTGGTYSTLKVQPAELEDSGVYFCASSQVIDNEQFFGPGTRLTVL.

The CDR3 nucleotides are TGTGCCTGGAGTGCGACAGGGTACATTAACTATGGCTACACCTTC. Amino acid sequence: CAWSATGYINYGYTF. The rearrangement links TRBV30 to TRBJ1-2; 7 positions match TRBD1. V lost 1 base to trimming and J lost 1 base; unmatched junction nucleotides: 6. This CDR3 comprises 15 residues. Germline V gene sequence: CDR1 GTSNPN, CDR2 SVGIG (reference sequence).

The chain recombines TRBV9 with TRBJ1-2; 8 nucleotides align to TRBD1. The J segment lost 1 base and the V segment lost 0 bases, leaving 5 bases of the junction unmatched. Per the germline V gene, CDR1 is SGDLS and CDR2 is YYNGEE. The CDR3 is 16 residues long. DNA of the CDR3: TGTGCCAGCAGCGTAGTTGTGACAGGGGTTAACTATGGCTACACCTTC. Translating it yields CASSVVVTGVNYGYTF.

V usage is TRBV30 and J usage is TRBJ1-5; the D is unclear. Germline V gives CDR1 GTSNPN, CDR2 SVGIG (reference sequence). V was clipped by 0 bases and J by 6 bases, with 21 bases between them. The CDR3 runs to 17 residues. The CDR3 bases are TGTGCCTGGAGTGTTTGGGGTCTAAGCGGTTCCGGTCAGCCCCAGCATTTT. Residues: CAWSVWGLSGSGQPQHF.

The rearrangement uses TRBV2 and TRBJ1-1; 8 bases match TRBD1. Germline V gives CDR1 SNHLY, CDR2 FYNNEI. CDR3 length: 13 residues. J lost 4 bases, V lost 7 bases, and 5 bases had no gene match. CDR3 nucleotides: TGTGCCAGCAAGACAGGGGACCCCACTGAAGCTTTCTTT. Translated, it gives CASKTGDPTEAFF.

The chain links TRBV5-1 to TRBJ1-3; D is uncertain. This CDR3 is built from 15 residues. The V gene lost 4 bases and the J gene lost 0 bases, with 11 bases spanning the gap. Germline CDR1 is SGHRS and CDR2 is YFSETQ. The DNA for the CDR3 is TGCGCCAGCAGCCCGGACTCACGCTCTGGAAACACCATATATTTT. It specifies CASSPDSRSGNTIYF. Using reference TRBV5-1 and TRBJ1-3 for the parts outside the CDR3, the full variable domain is KAGVTQTPRYLIKTRGQQVTLSCSPISGHRSVSWYQQTPGQGLQFLFEYFSETQRNKGNFPGRFSGRQFSNSRSEMNVSTLELGDSALYLCASSPDSRSGNTIYFGEGSWLTVV.

The chain carries TRBV5-1 and TRBJ2-3, with D maybe TRBD1 (6 bases). The V gene lost 6 bases and the J gene lost 2 bases, with 19 bases spanning the gap. Germline-derived CDR1 and CDR2 are SGHRS and YFSETQ. The CDR3 covers 16 residues. Written as DNA, the CDR3 is TGCGCCAGCACCATTAGGGGGTCACCTCTCACAGATACGCAGTATTTT. This translates into CASTIRGSPLTDTQYF. Filled out from reference TRBV5-1 and TRBJ2-3, the complete variable domain reads KAGVTQTPRYLIKTRGQQVTLSCSPISGHRSVSWYQQTPGQGLQFLFEYFSETQRNKGNFPGRFSGRQFSNSRSEMNVSTLELGDSALYLCASTIRGSPLTDTQYFGPGTRLTVL.

The chain joins TRBV28 to TRBJ1-3; D is ambiguous. Trimming stripped 5 bases from V and 5 bases from J, with 10 bases between. The CDR3 is 13 residues long. Germline CDR1 reads MDHEN; CDR2 reads SYDVKM. CDR3 coding DNA: TGTGCCAGCAGTGTGACGGGTAGAAACACCATATATTTT. This sequence encodes CASSVTGRNTIYF.

This rearrangement joins TRBV18 to TRBJ2-7; the match to TRBD1 covers 7 bases. The trim removed 3 bases at V and 3 bases at J, leaving 5 bases unmatched. CDR1 and CDR2 (germline): KGHSH, LQKENI. The CDR3 runs to 14 residues. The CDR3, as DNA: TGTGCCAGCTCACCCCCGGGACAGCTCTACGAGCAGTACTTC. Amino acid sequence: CASSPPGQLYEQYF.